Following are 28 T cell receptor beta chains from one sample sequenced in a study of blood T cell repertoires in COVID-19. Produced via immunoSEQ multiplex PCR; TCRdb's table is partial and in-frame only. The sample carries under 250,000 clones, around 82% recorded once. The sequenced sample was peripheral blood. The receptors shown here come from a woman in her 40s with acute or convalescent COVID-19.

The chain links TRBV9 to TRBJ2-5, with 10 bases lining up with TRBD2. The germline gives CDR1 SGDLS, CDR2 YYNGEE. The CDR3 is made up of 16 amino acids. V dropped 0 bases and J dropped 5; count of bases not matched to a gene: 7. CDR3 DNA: TGTGCCAGCAGCGTAGATATAGCGGGAGGTTGGGAGACCCAGTACTTC. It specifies CASSVDIAGGWETQYF.

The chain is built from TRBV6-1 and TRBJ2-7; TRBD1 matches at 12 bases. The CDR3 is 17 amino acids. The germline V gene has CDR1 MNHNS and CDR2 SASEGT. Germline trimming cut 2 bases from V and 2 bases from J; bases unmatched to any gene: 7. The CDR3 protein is CASSENLGTGGPYEQYF. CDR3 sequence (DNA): TGTGCCAGCAGTGAAAACCTCGGGACAGGGGGCCCCTACGAGCAGTACTTC.

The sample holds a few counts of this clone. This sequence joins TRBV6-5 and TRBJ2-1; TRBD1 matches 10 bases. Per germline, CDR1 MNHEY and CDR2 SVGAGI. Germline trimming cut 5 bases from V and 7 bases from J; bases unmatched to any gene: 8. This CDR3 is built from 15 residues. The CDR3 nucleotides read TGTGCCAGCAGTCCGACAGGGGGCGTTGCGAATGAGCAGTTCTTC. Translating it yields CASSPTGGVANEQFF.

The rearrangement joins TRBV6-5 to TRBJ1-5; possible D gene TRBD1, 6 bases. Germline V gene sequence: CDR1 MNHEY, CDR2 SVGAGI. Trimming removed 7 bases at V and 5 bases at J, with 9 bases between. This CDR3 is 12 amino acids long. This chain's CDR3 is CASTRGYQPQHF. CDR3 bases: TGTGCCAGCACAAGGGGGTATCAGCCCCAGCATTTT.

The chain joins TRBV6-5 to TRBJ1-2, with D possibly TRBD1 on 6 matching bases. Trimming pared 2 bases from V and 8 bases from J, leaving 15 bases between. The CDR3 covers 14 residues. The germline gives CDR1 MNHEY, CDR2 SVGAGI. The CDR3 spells CASSYGPGTYGYTF. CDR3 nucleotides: TGTGCCAGCAGTTACGGTCCCGGGACATACGGCTACACCTTC.

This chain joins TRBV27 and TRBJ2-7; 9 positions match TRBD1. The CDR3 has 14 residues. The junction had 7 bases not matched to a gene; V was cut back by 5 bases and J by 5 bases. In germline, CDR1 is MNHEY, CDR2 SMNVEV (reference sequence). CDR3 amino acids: CASSPRQGGNEQYF. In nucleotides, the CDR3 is TGTGCCAGCAGTCCACGACAGGGGGGGAACGAGCAGTACTTC.

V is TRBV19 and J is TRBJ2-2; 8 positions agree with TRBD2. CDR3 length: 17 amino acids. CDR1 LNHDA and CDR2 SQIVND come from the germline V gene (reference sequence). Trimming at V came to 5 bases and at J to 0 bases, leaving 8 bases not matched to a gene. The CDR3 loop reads CASSFPPGRANTGELFF. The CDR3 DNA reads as TGTGCCAGTAGTTTCCCCCCCGGGAGGGCGAACACCGGGGAGCTGTTTTTT.

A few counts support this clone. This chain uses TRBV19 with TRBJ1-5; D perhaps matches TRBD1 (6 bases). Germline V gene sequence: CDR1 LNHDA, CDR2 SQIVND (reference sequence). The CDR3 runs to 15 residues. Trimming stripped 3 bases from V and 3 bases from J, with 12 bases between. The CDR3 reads CASSIRGGLNQPQHF. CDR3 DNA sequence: TGTGCCAGTAGTATTCGCGGGGGCCTCAATCAGCCCCAGCATTTT.

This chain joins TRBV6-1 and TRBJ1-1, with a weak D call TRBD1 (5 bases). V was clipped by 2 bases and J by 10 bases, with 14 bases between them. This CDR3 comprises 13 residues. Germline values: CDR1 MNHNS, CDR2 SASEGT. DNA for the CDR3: TGTGCCAGCAGTGAATTGTTAGGGGCTGCAGCTTTCTTT. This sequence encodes CASSELLGAAAFF.

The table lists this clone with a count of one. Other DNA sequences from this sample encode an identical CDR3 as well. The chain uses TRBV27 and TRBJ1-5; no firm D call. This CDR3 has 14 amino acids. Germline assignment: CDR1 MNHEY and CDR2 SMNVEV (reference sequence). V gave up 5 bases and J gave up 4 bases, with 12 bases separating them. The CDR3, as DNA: TGTGCCAGCAGTCTAAGGACGGGAAATCAGCCCCAGCATTTT. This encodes CASSLRTGNQPQHF.

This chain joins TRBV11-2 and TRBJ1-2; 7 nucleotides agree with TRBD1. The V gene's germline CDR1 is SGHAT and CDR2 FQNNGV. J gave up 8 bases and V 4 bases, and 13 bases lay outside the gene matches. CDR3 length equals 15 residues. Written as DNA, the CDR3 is TGTGCCAGCAGCTCATTACAGGGGCCGCTTTGGGGCTACACCTTC. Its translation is CASSSLQGPLWGYTF.

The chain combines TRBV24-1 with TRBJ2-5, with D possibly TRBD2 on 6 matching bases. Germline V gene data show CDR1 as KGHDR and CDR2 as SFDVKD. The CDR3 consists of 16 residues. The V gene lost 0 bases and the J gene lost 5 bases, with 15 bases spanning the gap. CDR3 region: CATSDLRSGVVETQYF. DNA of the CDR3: TGTGCCACCAGTGATTTGCGGTCGGGAGTGGTGGAGACCCAGTACTTC.

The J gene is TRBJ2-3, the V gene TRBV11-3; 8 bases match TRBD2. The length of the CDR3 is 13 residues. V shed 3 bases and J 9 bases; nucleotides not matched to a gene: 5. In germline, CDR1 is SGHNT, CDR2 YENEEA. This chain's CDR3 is CASSFIRGGTQYF. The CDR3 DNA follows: TGTGCCAGCAGCTTCATCCGGGGGGGAACGCAGTATTTT.

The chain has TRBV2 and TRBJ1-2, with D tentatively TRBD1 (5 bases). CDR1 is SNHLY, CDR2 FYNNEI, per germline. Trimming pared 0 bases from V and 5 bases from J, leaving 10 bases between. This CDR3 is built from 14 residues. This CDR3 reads CASSEARGGYGYTF. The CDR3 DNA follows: TGTGCCAGCAGTGAAGCGCGCGGGGGTTATGGCTACACCTTC.

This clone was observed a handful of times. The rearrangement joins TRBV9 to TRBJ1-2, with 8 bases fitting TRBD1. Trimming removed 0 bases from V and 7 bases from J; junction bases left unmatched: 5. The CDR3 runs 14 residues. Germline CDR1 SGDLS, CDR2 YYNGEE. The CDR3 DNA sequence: TGTGCCAGCAGCGTAGGACAGGGGATTGCTGGCTACACCTTC. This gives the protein CASSVGQGIAGYTF.

CDR3 region: CASSFVTGRREQFF. The CDR3 DNA follows: TGTGCCAGCAGTTTTGTGACAGGGAGGAGGGAGCAGTTCTTC. The V call is TRBV27, the J call TRBJ2-1; D is perhaps TRBD1 (7 bases). CDR1 and CDR2 (germline): MNHEY, SMNVEV (reference sequence). There are 14 residues in the CDR3. V was pared by 3 bases and J by 10 bases, with 16 bases between.

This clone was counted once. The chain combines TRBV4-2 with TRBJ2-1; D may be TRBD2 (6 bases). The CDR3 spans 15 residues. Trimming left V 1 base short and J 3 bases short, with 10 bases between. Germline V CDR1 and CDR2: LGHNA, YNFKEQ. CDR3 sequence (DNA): TGTGCCAGCAGCCAAGCCGCGACTAGCTACAATGAGCAGTTCTTC. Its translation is CASSQAATSYNEQFF.

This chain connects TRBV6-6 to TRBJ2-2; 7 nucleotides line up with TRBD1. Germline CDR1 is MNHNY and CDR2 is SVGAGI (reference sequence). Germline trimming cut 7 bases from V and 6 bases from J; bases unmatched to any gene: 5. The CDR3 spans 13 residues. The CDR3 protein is CASIDRASGELFF. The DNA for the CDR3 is TGTGCCAGCATTGACAGGGCTTCCGGGGAGCTGTTTTTT.

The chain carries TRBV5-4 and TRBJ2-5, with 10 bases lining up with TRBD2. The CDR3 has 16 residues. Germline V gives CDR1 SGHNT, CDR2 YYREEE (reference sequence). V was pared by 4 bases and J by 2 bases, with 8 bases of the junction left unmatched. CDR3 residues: CASSLGTSAFQETQYF. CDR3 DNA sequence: TGTGCCAGCAGCCTCGGGACTAGCGCGTTTCAAGAGACCCAGTACTTC.

The CDR3 here is CATSDLQGARADTQYF. CDR3 nucleotide sequence: TGTGCCACCAGTGATTTACAGGGGGCGCGGGCAGATACGCAGTATTTT. V is TRBV24-1 and J is TRBJ2-3, with 9 nucleotides matching TRBD1. Unmatched junction bases numbered 5, after V lost 1 base and J lost 4 bases. There are 16 residues in the CDR3. Germline CDR1 is KGHDR and CDR2 is SFDVKD.

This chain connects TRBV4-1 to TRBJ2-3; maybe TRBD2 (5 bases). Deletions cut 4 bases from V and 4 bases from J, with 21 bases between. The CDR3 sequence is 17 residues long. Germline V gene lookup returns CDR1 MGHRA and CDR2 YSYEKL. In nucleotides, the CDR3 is TGCGCCAGCAGCCCCCCCCCTGGGGAGCCGGTGGCAGATACGCAGTATTTT. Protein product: CASSPPPGEPVADTQYF.

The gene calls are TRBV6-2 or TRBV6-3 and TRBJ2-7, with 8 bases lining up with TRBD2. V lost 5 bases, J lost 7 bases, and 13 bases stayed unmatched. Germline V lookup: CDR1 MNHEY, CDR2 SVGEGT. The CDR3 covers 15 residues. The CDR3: CASSPRTSFNGEQYF. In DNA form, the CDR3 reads TGTGCCAGCAGTCCGAGGACTAGCTTCAATGGTGAGCAGTACTTC.

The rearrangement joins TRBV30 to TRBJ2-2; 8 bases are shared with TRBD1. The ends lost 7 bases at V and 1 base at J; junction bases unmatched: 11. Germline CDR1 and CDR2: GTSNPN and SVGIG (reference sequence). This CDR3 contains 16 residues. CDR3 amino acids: CASDGMGTGNTGELFF. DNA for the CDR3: TGTGCCTCGGATGGTATGGGGACAGGGAACACCGGGGAGCTGTTTTTT.

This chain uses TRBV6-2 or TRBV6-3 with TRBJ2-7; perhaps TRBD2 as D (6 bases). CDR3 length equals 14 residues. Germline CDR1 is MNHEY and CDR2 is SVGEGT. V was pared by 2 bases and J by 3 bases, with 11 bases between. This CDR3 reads CASSYPGEGYEQYF. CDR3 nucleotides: TGTGCCAGCAGTTACCCGGGAGAGGGCTACGAGCAGTACTTC.

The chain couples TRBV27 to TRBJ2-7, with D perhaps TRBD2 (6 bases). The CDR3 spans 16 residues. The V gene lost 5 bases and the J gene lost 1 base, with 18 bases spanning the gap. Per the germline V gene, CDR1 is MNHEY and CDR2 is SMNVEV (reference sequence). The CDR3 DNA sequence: TGTGCCAGCAGTCCCCGGGTGGGACTGTCATCCTACGAGCAGTACTTC. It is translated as CASSPRVGLSSYEQYF.

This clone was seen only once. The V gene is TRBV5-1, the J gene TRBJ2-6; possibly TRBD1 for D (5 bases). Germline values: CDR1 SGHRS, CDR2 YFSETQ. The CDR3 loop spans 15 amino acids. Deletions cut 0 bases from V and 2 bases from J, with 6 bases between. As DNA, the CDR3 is TGCGCCAGCAGCTTGGTCAGGGCTGGGGCCAACGTCCTGACTTTC. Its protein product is CASSLVRAGANVLTF.

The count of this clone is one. CDR3 loop: CASSLTSYRQGNTEAFF. DNA of the CDR3: TGTGCCAGCAGTTTAACGTCGTATCGACAGGGGAACACTGAAGCTTTCTTT. The chain joins TRBV27 to TRBJ1-1; 7 bases are shared with TRBD1. The germline V gene has CDR1 MNHEY and CDR2 SMNVEV (reference sequence). This CDR3 contains 17 residues. The V and J ends lost 2 bases and 1 base, in that order; junction bases with no gene match: 10.

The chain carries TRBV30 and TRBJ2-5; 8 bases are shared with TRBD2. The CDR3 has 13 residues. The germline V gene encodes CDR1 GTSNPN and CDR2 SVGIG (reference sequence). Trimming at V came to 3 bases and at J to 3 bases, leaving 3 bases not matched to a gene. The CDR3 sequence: CAWRSSGEETQYF. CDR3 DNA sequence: TGTGCCTGGAGGAGTAGCGGGGAAGAGACCCAGTACTTC.